The 22 T cell receptor beta chains listed next were all sequenced from one sample in a study of blood T cells in healthy people across ages (dated by TCRdb to the mid-2010s). The method was 5' RACE. Sequencing instrument: Illumina HiSeq 2500. A second PCR of roughly 7 to 11 cycles was performed with a sample-barcoded 5' primer and a J-beta primer mix. Starting from the raw public reads, TCRdb applied fastp trimming at Q25, assembled clones with MiXCR and retained in-frame beta chains. A single entry per CDR3 protein holds the most common genes and DNA from its merged rows. This sample gives about a million distinct CDR3 sequences in total; 51% of them show up just once. In total, the top ten clones hold around 21% of the sample. The source material was blood. Receptors originate from a woman in her fifties or sixties in good health.

The rearrangement joins TRBV20-1 to TRBJ2-7; D might be TRBD2 (5 bases). The germline gives CDR1 DFQATT, CDR2 SNEGSKA (reference sequence). The germline V and J ends were trimmed by 0 bases and 4 bases, with 16 bases remaining between them. The CDR3 totals 15 residues. CDR3 region: CSARDLAGGGYEQYF. The CDR3 bases are TGCAGTGCTAGAGATCTTGCTGGAGGAGGTTACGAGCAGTACTTC.

This clonotype was observed many times. The CDR3 nucleotides are TGTGCCAGCAGCCAGTACCCAAAACCTAGCGGGAGCTCCTACGAGCAGTACTTC. This translates into CASSQYPKPSGSSYEQYF. V and J are TRBV7-9 and TRBJ2-7; 10 nucleotides agree with TRBD2. The germline gives CDR1 SEHNR, CDR2 FQNEAQ (reference sequence). J lost 0 bases, V lost 5 bases, and 13 bases had no gene match. The CDR3 has 18 amino acids.

The gene calls are TRBV7-9 and TRBJ1-1, with TRBD1 as a possible D gene (5 bases). From germline, CDR1 is SEHNR and CDR2 FQNEAQ (reference sequence). The CDR3 length is 12 residues. Trimming shortened V by 6 bases and J by 11 bases, and 16 bases separated the two germline ends. CDR3 bases: TGTGCCAGCAGGGATGGGTCGGGGCATGCTTTCTTT. It is translated as CASRDGSGHAFF.

The chain employs TRBV10-3 and TRBJ2-6; D not resolved. Deletions cut 5 bases from V and 4 bases from J, with 21 bases between. This CDR3 has 18 residues. Germline V gene data show CDR1 as ENHRY and CDR2 as SYGVKD. CDR3 protein: CAISQTGASRGGANVLTF. CDR3 bases: TGTGCCATCAGTCAGACCGGAGCTTCCCGAGGAGGGGCCAACGTCCTGACTTTC.

CDR3 nucleotide sequence: TGTGCCAGCGCTGTCCCAGGGGATTCACCCCTCCACTTT. Its protein is CASAVPGDSPLHF. This rearrangement joins TRBV7-9 to TRBJ1-6, with D possibly TRBD1 on 6 matching bases. The CDR3 loop spans 13 amino acids. Germline V lookup: CDR1 SEHNR, CDR2 FQNEAQ (reference sequence). Trimming shortened V by 8 bases and J by 8 bases, and 13 bases separated the two germline ends.

This rearrangement joins TRBV7-9 to TRBJ1-4; D call uncertain. Per the germline V gene, CDR1 is SEHNR and CDR2 is FQNEAQ (reference sequence). The CDR3 consists of 16 residues. Trimming stripped 2 bases from V and 0 bases from J, with 10 bases between. In DNA form, the CDR3 reads TGTGCCAGCAGCTTAAATCGGGTCCCAACTAATGAAAAACTGTTTTTT. Translated: CASSLNRVPTNEKLFF.

This clonotype was detected only a few times. V is TRBV6-5 and J is TRBJ1-2, with D tentatively TRBD1 (5 bases). The germline V gene encodes CDR1 MNHEY and CDR2 SVGAGI. CDR3 length: 14 amino acids. Deletions cut 0 bases from V and 4 bases from J, with 9 bases between. Here the CDR3 reads CASSYSARAYGYTF. In DNA, the CDR3 is TGTGCCAGCAGTTACTCAGCCAGGGCCTATGGCTACACCTTC.

This chain uses TRBV24-1 with TRBJ2-1, with 10 bases fitting TRBD2. Germline V lookup: CDR1 KGHDR, CDR2 SFDVKD. The CDR3 sequence is 14 residues long. The trim removed 9 bases at V and 8 bases at J, leaving 9 bases unmatched. The CDR3: CATASSGRGDEQFF. The CDR3 DNA reads TGTGCCACCGCCTCTAGCGGGAGAGGCGATGAGCAGTTCTTC.

The gene calls are TRBV7-2 and TRBJ2-5, with 7 bases that match TRBD1. After removal of 4 bases from V and 10 bases from J, the junction contained 15 bases not matched to a gene. This CDR3 is built from 15 residues. Germline loops: CDR1 SGHTA, CDR2 FQGNSA. The CDR3, as DNA: TGTGCCAGCAGCTACACAGGGGAGTTGGTAGGGGGCCAGTACTTC. Its protein is CASSYTGELVGGQYF.

This clonotype turned up a few times. The chain has TRBV29-1 and TRBJ2-1, with TRBD1 matching over 7 bases. The junction had 4 bases not matched to a gene; V was cut back by 6 bases and J by 2 bases. Germline-derived CDR1 and CDR2 are SQVTM and ANQGSEA. The CDR3 totals 13 residues. The CDR3 protein is CSVAGTAYNEQFF. The CDR3 coding sequence is TGCAGCGTCGCCGGGACAGCCTACAATGAGCAGTTCTTC.

The V and J genes are TRBV4-1 and TRBJ2-1; D call uncertain. The DNA end is more similar to TRBJ2-7, so the J call may be wrong. The CDR3 contains 16 residues. Germline values: CDR1 MGHRA, CDR2 YSYEKL. The CDR3 region is CASRIGPTVSYNEQYF. CDR3 nucleotides: TGCGCCAGCAGGATCGGACCAACAGTGTCCTACAATGAGCAGTACTTC.

This clonotype was seen a handful of times. This chain joins TRBV15 and TRBJ2-3; no firm D call. Germline-derived CDR1 and CDR2 are LNHNV and YYDKDF (reference sequence). With 0 bases removed from V and 4 bases from J, the gap between germline ends came to 11 bases. The length of the CDR3 is 15 residues. The CDR3 sequence is CATSRDLAMADTQYF. The CDR3 DNA follows: TGTGCCACCAGCAGAGATTTAGCTATGGCAGATACGCAGTATTTT.

A few counts support this clonotype. The chain employs TRBV3-1 and TRBJ1-6; no clear D. There are 14 residues in the CDR3. V was cut by 1 base and J by 8 bases, with 9 bases left in between. The V gene's germline CDR1 is LGHDT and CDR2 YNNKEL (reference sequence). CDR3 loop: CASSQVQRDSPLHF. CDR3 in DNA: TGTGCCAGCAGCCAAGTCCAGAGGGATTCACCCCTCCACTTT.

This clonotype was seen more than once but under ten times. This chain connects TRBV13 to TRBJ2-7, with TRBD2 matching 13 bases. Germline CDR1 reads PRHDT; CDR2 reads FYEKMQ (reference sequence). The V gene end was trimmed by 5 bases and the J gene end by 3 bases; junction bases not matched to a gene: 10. This CDR3 contains 17 residues. The CDR3 bases are TGTGCCAGCAGCCTCGGGACTAGCGGGATGGTAGGCTACGAGCAGTACTTC. It is translated as CASSLGTSGMVGYEQYF.

This chain links TRBV28 with TRBJ2-7; D perhaps matches TRBD2 (5 bases). From germline, CDR1 is MDHEN and CDR2 SYDVKM. V gave up 2 bases and J gave up 1 base, with 9 bases separating them. The CDR3 consists of 14 residues. The CDR3 is CASSLRGWSYEQYF. For the CDR3, the DNA is TGTGCCAGCAGTTTACGCGGGTGGTCCTACGAGCAGTACTTC.

V gene TRBV7-2 combines with J gene TRBJ2-7; D gene uncertain. Germline CDR1 and CDR2: SGHTA and FQGNSA. The V and J ends lost 3 bases and 6 bases respectively, with 12 bases between them. The CDR3 consists of 13 residues. CDR3 DNA sequence: TGTGCCAGCAGCTTGGTCCCCACCGGCGAGCAGTACTTC. It encodes CASSLVPTGEQYF.

The chain joins TRBV29-1 to TRBJ2-1; no definite D call. Trimming took off 0 bases at V and 6 bases at J, with 12 bases between the two ends. Germline loops: CDR1 SQVTM, CDR2 ANQGSEA. The CDR3 extends over 14 amino acids. The CDR3 spells CSVEDSRVINEQFF. CDR3 DNA sequence: TGCAGCGTTGAAGATAGTCGGGTGATCAATGAGCAGTTCTTC.

This clonotype was counted between two and nine times. The chain carries TRBV12-3 or TRBV12-4 and TRBJ2-5; 7 bases match TRBD2. The CDR3 covers 14 residues. J gave up 7 bases and V 0 bases, and 5 bases lay outside the gene matches. CDR3: CASSLAGGPVTQYF. The CDR3, as DNA: TGTGCCAGCAGTTTAGCGGGAGGGCCGGTGACCCAGTACTTC.

The V and J genes are TRBV6-2 or TRBV6-3 and TRBJ2-7; TRBD2 matches 8 bases. CDR1 is MNHEY, CDR2 SVGEGT, per germline. After removal of 6 bases from V and 6 bases from J, the junction contained 19 bases not matched to a gene. This CDR3 has 17 residues. Here the CDR3 reads CASSLPPAGRTSREQYF. In nucleotides, the CDR3 is TGTGCCAGCAGCCTCCCCCCTGCAGGGCGGACTAGCCGCGAGCAGTACTTC.

The chain has TRBV2 and TRBJ2-5; D unresolved. Trimming shortened V by 2 bases and J by 0 bases, and 7 bases separated the two germline ends. Germline assignment: CDR1 SNHLY and CDR2 FYNNEI. The CDR3 runs 14 residues. Here the CDR3 DNA reads TGTGCCAGCAGTGAATTTGGGGACCAAGAGACCCAGTACTTC. Amino acid sequence: CASSEFGDQETQYF.

The chain carries TRBV20-1 and TRBJ2-1; no clear D gene. The CDR3 runs 16 residues. Germline V gene data show CDR1 as DFQATT and CDR2 as SNEGSKA (reference sequence). The V gene lost 6 bases and the J gene lost 4 bases, with 22 bases spanning the gap. The CDR3 DNA reads TGCAGTGCCAGGATGGGGTCGCAGGAGATATACAATGAGCAGTTCTTC. It specifies CSARMGSQEIYNEQFF.

At least ten counts were recorded for this clonotype. The chain joins TRBV12-3 or TRBV12-4 to TRBJ2-5; 9 bases are shared with TRBD2. The V segment lost 6 bases and the J segment 2 bases; nucleotides outside the gene matches: 10. This CDR3 comprises 16 residues. CDR3 sequence: CASSPGLAPLQETQYF. The CDR3 DNA sequence: TGTGCCAGCAGCCCAGGACTAGCGCCCTTGCAAGAGACCCAGTACTTC.